The 23 T cell receptor beta chains reported below all come from one sample, sequenced in a study of T cells in Graves' hyperthyroidism and ophthalmopathy. What was amplified from RNA transcripts were TCR beta CDR3 regions. Initially, a first-round RT-PCR of the TCR CDR3 employed the HTBI primer set. TCRdb reanalysed the multiplex PCR reads using MiXCR and keeps one entry per CDR3 protein. The sample records 480,000 or so distinct CDR3 sequences, 14% being singletons. Sequenced: blood. Receptors originate from a woman between 18 and 30 years old with Graves' hyperthyroidism.

This clonotype was seen many times. This chain uses TRBV27 with TRBJ1-6; no clear D. V was cut by 3 bases and J by 0 bases, with 6 bases left in between. The CDR3 length is 15 residues. Germline V gene data show CDR1 as MNHEY and CDR2 as SMNVEV (reference sequence). For the CDR3, the DNA is TGTGCCAGCAGTTTTAGTGGCTCCTATAATTCACCCCTCCACTTT. This translates into CASSFSGSYNSPLHF.

The chain has TRBV6-1 and TRBJ2-3; the match to TRBD2 covers 7 bases. Germline-derived CDR1 and CDR2 are MNHNS and SASEGT. Unmatched junction bases numbered 14, after V lost 6 bases and J lost 2 bases. This CDR3 is 17 amino acids long. The CDR3: CASSTPPPAGSTDTQYF. The CDR3 region has the DNA TGTGCCAGCAGCACACCTCCTCCAGCGGGGTCCACAGATACGCAGTATTTT.

This clonotype was seen ten or more times. The chain is built from TRBV19 and TRBJ1-1; TRBD1 matches 7 bases. The CDR3 length is 14 residues. V shed 3 bases and J 6 bases; nucleotides not matched to a gene: 7. Germline CDR1 reads LNHDA; CDR2 reads SQIVND (reference sequence). The CDR3 sequence is CASSMGQPASEAFF. The CDR3 bases are TGTGCCAGTAGTATGGGACAGCCCGCTTCTGAAGCTTTCTTT.

Ten or more counts support this clonotype. The chain joins TRBV6-6 to TRBJ2-6; no reliable D call. Per the germline V gene, CDR1 is MNHNY and CDR2 is SVGAGI (reference sequence). CDR3 size: 15 residues. Trimming shortened V by 2 bases and J by 0 bases, and 5 bases separated the two germline ends. The CDR3 coding sequence is TGTGCCAGCAGTTACAGGTTCTCTGGGGCCAACGTCCTGACTTTC. Translation: CASSYRFSGANVLTF.

The table lists this clonotype with a few counts. The genes are TRBV5-1 and TRBJ1-2; D is perhaps TRBD1 (5 bases). V lost 0 bases to trimming and J lost 8 bases, with 11 bases between them. There are 13 residues in the CDR3. The germline CDR1 and CDR2 sequences are SGHRS and YFSETQ. CDR3 in DNA: TGCGCCAGCAGCTTGGCCACAGGTCAGGGCTACACCTTC. Its translation is CASSLATGQGYTF.

This clonotype was observed many times. The V call is TRBV7-9, the J call TRBJ2-7; 10 bases match TRBD1. The ends lost 0 bases at V and 1 base at J; junction bases unmatched: 3. Germline assignment: CDR1 SEHNR and CDR2 FQNEAQ (reference sequence). The CDR3 is made up of 16 amino acids. Here the CDR3 reads CASSLASGQGSYEQYF. The CDR3 bases are TGTGCCAGCAGCTTAGCCTCGGGACAGGGGTCCTACGAGCAGTACTTC. The full variable domain, in which reference TRBV7-9 and TRBJ2-7 provide the parts outside the CDR3, is DTGVSQNPRHKITKRGQNVTFRCDPISEHNRLYWYRQTLGQGPEFLTYFQNEAQLEKSRLLSDRFSAERPKGSFSTLEIQRTEQGDSAMYLCASSLASGQGSYEQYFGPGTRLTVT.

This clonotype was seen repeatedly, ten times or more. The chain recombines TRBV7-6 with TRBJ2-7; no reliable D call. Trimming shortened V by 2 bases and J by 3 bases, and 11 bases separated the two germline ends. This CDR3 has 14 residues. The germline CDR1 and CDR2 sequences are SGHVS and FNYEAQ. CDR3 sequence: CASSLSQIGYEQYF. The CDR3 bases are TGTGCCAGCAGCTTAAGCCAAATCGGCTACGAGCAGTACTTC. Drawing the rest from reference TRBV7-6 and TRBJ2-7, the complete variable domain is GAGVSQSPRYKVTKRGQDVALRCDPISGHVSLYWYRQALGQGPEFLTYFNYEAQQDKSGLPNDRFSAERPEGSISTLTIQRTEQRDSAMYRCASSLSQIGYEQYFGPGTRLTVT.

This clonotype occurred many times. The chain employs TRBV30 and TRBJ2-3; 9 bases align to TRBD2. V was clipped by 3 bases and J by 2 bases; unmatched bases: 3. Per the germline V gene, CDR1 is GTSNPN and CDR2 is SVGIG (reference sequence). This CDR3 has 14 amino acids. CDR3 protein: CAWRLAGFTDTQYF. The DNA for the CDR3 is TGTGCCTGGAGGCTAGCGGGGTTCACAGATACGCAGTATTTT. The variable domain in full, completed from reference TRBV30 and TRBJ2-3, reads SQTIHQWPATLVQPVGSPLSLECTVEGTSNPNLYWYRQAAGRGLQLLFYSVGIGQISSEVPQNLSASRPQDRQFILSSKKLLLSDSGFYLCAWRLAGFTDTQYFGPGTRLTVL.

In its sample, this clonotype was seen many times. V is TRBV2 and J is TRBJ2-2, with D perhaps matching TRBD1 (5 bases). The CDR3 runs 16 residues. Germline-derived CDR1 and CDR2 are SNHLY and FYNNEI. V lost 7 bases, J lost 1 base, and 16 bases lay in between. The CDR3 coding sequence is TGTGCCAGCACTCCCGACAGCCTTCTGAACACCGGGGAGCTGTTTTTT. Translation: CASTPDSLLNTGELFF.

The chain has TRBV9 and TRBJ2-1, with D possibly being TRBD2 (6 bases). Looked up from germline, CDR1 is SGDLS and CDR2 is YYNGEE. The V end lost 0 bases, the J end lost 3 bases, and 13 bases lay between the germline ends. The CDR3 covers 16 residues. The DNA for the CDR3 is TGTGCCAGCAGCGTAGTGGGGGGAAGCTACTACAATGAGCAGTTCTTC. This encodes CASSVVGGSYYNEQFF.

This clonotype occurred many times. The CDR3 DNA reads as TGTGCCAGCAGGGTGATTGGGGGAAACACCATATATTTT. Translating gives CASRVIGGNTIYF. The chain combines TRBV6-1 with TRBJ1-3, with unresolved D. V was pared by 6 bases and J by 4 bases, with 10 bases between. This CDR3 is built from 13 residues. Germline loops: CDR1 MNHNS, CDR2 SASEGT.

This chain uses TRBV4-2 with TRBJ2-2; no firm D call. Germline V gene sequence: CDR1 LGHNA, CDR2 YNFKEQ. V lost 1 base and J 6 bases, leaving 3 bases between the germline ends. The CDR3 contains 12 residues. The CDR3 protein is CASSQVSGELFF. In nucleotides, the CDR3 is TGTGCCAGCAGCCAAGTCTCCGGGGAGCTGTTTTTT.

This clonotype was counted many times. The chain uses TRBV9 and TRBJ2-1, with D tentatively TRBD1 or TRBD2 (5 bases each). The V gene lost 2 bases and the J gene lost 3 bases, with 12 bases spanning the gap. This CDR3 is built from 15 residues. Germline V gene lookup returns CDR1 SGDLS and CDR2 YYNGEE. The CDR3 loop reads CASSVLGEDYNEQFF. CDR3 coding DNA: TGTGCCAGCAGCGTGTTGGGGGAAGACTACAATGAGCAGTTCTTC.

The chain combines TRBV5-8 with TRBJ2-7, with D possibly being TRBD2 (5 bases). The CDR3 contains 15 residues. V dropped 6 bases and J dropped 3 bases, with 19 bases sitting between them. Looked up from germline, CDR1 is SGHTS and CDR2 is YDEGEE. CDR3 bases: TGTGCCAGCAAAAGGACTCCCGAAACACACTACGAGCAGTACTTC. Translated, it gives CASKRTPETHYEQYF.

This clonotype appeared many times. This chain connects TRBV12-3 or TRBV12-4 to TRBJ1-4; 8 positions match TRBD1. CDR3 length: 13 residues. V lost 4 bases to trimming and J lost 8 bases; unmatched junction nucleotides: 3. Here the CDR3 DNA reads TGTGCCAGCAGTTGGGGACAGGCCGAAAAACTGTTTTTT. This translates into CASSWGQAEKLFF.

This clonotype was found many times. The rearrangement uses TRBV3-1 and TRBJ1-2, with 10 bases matching TRBD1. Germline V gene lookup returns CDR1 LGHDT and CDR2 YNNKEL (reference sequence). The CDR3 consists of 14 residues. V shed 3 bases and J 8 bases; nucleotides not matched to a gene: 6. The DNA for the CDR3 is TGTGCCAGCAGCCATCGGACAGGGGGTTGGGGCTACACCTTC. Protein product: CASSHRTGGWGYTF.

This clonotype has at least ten counts. The rearrangement uses TRBV15 and TRBJ2-1; 7 bases fit TRBD1. The length of the CDR3 is 13 residues. Germline assignment: CDR1 LNHNV and CDR2 YYDKDF (reference sequence). The trim removed 1 base at V and 9 bases at J, leaving 3 bases unmatched. The CDR3 spells CATSRVGGGEQFF. The CDR3 bases are TGTGCCACCAGCAGAGTAGGGGGCGGTGAGCAGTTCTTC.

The chain carries TRBV18 and TRBJ1-4; D gene uncertain. The CDR3 runs to 15 residues. V was clipped by 2 bases and J by 4 bases, with 11 bases between them. Germline V gives CDR1 KGHSH, CDR2 LQKENI. This CDR3 is CASSPSHSLNEKLFF. In DNA form, the CDR3 reads TGTGCCAGCTCACCATCTCACAGCCTTAATGAAAAACTGTTTTTT.

This clonotype was observed at least ten times. The V and J genes are TRBV19 and TRBJ2-1; TRBD2 matches at 9 bases. Unmatched junction bases numbered 12, after V lost 9 bases and J lost 9 bases. This CDR3 has 14 amino acids. The germline V gene encodes CDR1 LNHDA and CDR2 SQIVND (reference sequence). CDR3 amino acids: CASPATSGVGEQFF. Here the CDR3 DNA reads TGTGCCAGCCCGGCGACTAGCGGAGTGGGTGAGCAGTTCTTC.

CDR3 DNA: TGCGCCAGCAGCTTGGCCGGTCGCGGGCGGGAGGGAGAGACCCAGTACTTC. This sequence encodes CASSLAGRGREGETQYF. The gene calls are TRBV5-1 and TRBJ2-5; 9 bases align to TRBD2. The CDR3 is 17 residues long. Germline-derived CDR1 and CDR2 are SGHRS and YFSETQ. J was trimmed by 4 bases and V by 0 bases; bases with no gene match: 10.

This clonotype was seen at least ten times. This chain uses TRBV24-1 with TRBJ2-5; TRBD1 matches 8 bases. This CDR3 has 13 residues. Germline CDR1 reads KGHDR; CDR2 reads SFDVKD. V lost 11 bases, J lost 4 bases, and 8 bases stayed unmatched. Written as DNA, the CDR3 is TGTGCCAGCGGACAGGGTTCGTCAGAGACCCAGTACTTC. Amino acid sequence: CASGQGSSETQYF.

The chain links TRBV30 to TRBJ2-3; no reliable D call. This CDR3 region has 12 residues. Germline V CDR1 and CDR2: GTSNPN, SVGIG (reference sequence). V was cut by 0 bases and J by 8 bases, with 9 bases left in between. CDR3 sequence: CAWSVSPGTQYF. The CDR3 DNA sequence: TGTGCCTGGAGTGTTAGCCCAGGTACGCAGTATTTT.

This clonotype showed up just a few times. The chain combines TRBV30 with TRBJ2-3; TRBD2 matches at 7 bases. CDR3 size: 13 residues. After removal of 2 bases from V and 4 bases from J, the junction contained 3 bases not matched to a gene. Germline CDR1 GTSNPN, CDR2 SVGIG (reference sequence). The CDR3 nucleotides read TGTGCCTGGAGTCCCACTAGCGCAGATACGCAGTATTTT. Amino acids: CAWSPTSADTQYF.